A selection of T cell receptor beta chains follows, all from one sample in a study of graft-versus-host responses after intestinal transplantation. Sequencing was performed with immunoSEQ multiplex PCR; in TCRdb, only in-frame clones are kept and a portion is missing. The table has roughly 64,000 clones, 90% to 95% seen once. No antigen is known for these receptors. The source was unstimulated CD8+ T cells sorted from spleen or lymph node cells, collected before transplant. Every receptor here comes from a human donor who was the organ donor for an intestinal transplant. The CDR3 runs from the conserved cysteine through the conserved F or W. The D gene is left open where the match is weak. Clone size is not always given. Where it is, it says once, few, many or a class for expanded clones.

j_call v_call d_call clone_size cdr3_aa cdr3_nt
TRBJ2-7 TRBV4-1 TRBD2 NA CASSQGTSGRFLYEQYF TGCGCCAGCAGCCAAGGGACTAGCGGGAGGTTCCTCTACGAGCAGTACTTC
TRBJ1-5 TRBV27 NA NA CASSLSKSGNQPQHF TGTGCCAGCAGTTTATCTAAATCAGGGAATCAGCCCCAGCATTTT
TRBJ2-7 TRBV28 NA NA CASSLESLMGAGEQYF TGTGCCAGCAGTTTAGAGTCCCTAATGGGGGCAGGGGAGCAGTACTTC
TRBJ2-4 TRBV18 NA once CASSSGIENIQYF TGTGCCAGCTCATCCGGGATTGAAAACATTCAGTACTTC
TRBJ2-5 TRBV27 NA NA CASSKVETEYQETQYF TGTGCCAGCAGTAAAGTGGAGACCGAGTACCAAGAGACCCAGTACTTC
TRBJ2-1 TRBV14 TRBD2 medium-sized CASSQGSSGLNEQFF TGTGCCAGCAGCCAGGGGTCTAGCGGGCTGAATGAGCAGTTCTTC
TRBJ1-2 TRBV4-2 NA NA CASSQDMSGGGYTF TGTGCCAGCAGCCAAGATATGTCGGGGGGGGGCTACACCTTC
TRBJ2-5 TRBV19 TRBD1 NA CASSVTGVQETQYF TGTGCCAGTAGTGTGACAGGGGTTCAAGAGACCCAGTACTTC
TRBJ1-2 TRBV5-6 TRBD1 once CASSGGTGGSIGYTF TGTGCCAGCAGTGGGGGCACAGGGGGATCCATTGGCTACACCTTC
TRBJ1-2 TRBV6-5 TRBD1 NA CASSETGDHYGYTF TGTGCCAGCAGTGAGACAGGGGACCACTATGGCTACACCTTC
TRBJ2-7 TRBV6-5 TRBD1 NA CASSYGGTGLYYEQYF TGTGCCAGCAGTTACGGGGGGACAGGGCTTTACTACGAGCAGTACTTC
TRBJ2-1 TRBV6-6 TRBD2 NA CASSTRTSGSGEQFF TGTGCCAGCAGTACGAGGACTAGCGGGAGTGGTGAGCAGTTCTTC
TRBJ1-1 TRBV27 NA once CASRRTAVYPEAFF TGTGCCAGCAGACGGACAGCTGTTTACCCTGAAGCTTTCTTT
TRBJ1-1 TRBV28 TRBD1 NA CASSPPDRGWNTEAFF TGTGCCAGCAGTCCTCCGGACAGGGGGTGGAACACTGAAGCTTTCTTT
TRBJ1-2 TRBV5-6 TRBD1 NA CASSGDRERFDYGYTF TGTGCCAGCAGCGGGGACAGGGAGCGTTTCGACTATGGCTACACCTTC
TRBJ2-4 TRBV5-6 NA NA CASSLYGALAKNIQYF TGTGCCAGCAGCTTGTATGGAGCCTTAGCCAAAAACATTCAGTACTTC
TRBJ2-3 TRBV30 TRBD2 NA CAWSITTTPGGDTQYF TGTGCCTGGAGTATAACGACGACCCCGGGGGGAGATACGCAGTATTTT
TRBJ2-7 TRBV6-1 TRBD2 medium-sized CASGRAYEQYF TGTGCCAGCGGGAGGGCCTACGAGCAGTACTTC
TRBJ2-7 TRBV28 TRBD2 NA CASSFGTSGGTYEQYF TGTGCCAGCAGTTTTGGGACTAGCGGGGGAACCTACGAGCAGTACTTC
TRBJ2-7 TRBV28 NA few CASSLLDSEVHEQYF TGTGCCAGCAGTCTACTAGACTCGGAAGTACACGAGCAGTACTTC
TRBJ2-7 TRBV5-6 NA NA CASSSASNYEQYF TGTGCCAGCAGCTCAGCGAGCAACTACGAGCAGTACTTC
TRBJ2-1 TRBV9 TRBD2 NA CASTLSGRDTNEQFF TGTGCCAGCACCCTAAGCGGGAGAGATACCAATGAGCAGTTCTTC
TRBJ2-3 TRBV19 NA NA CASSSELTDTQYF TGTGCCAGTAGTAGCGAGCTCACAGATACGCAGTATTTT
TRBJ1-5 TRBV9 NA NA CASSPREGRGPQHF TGTGCCAGCAGCCCCAGAGAGGGTCGGGGACCCCAGCATTTT
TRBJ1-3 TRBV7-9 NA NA CASSLTMRPTSGNTIYF TGTGCCAGCAGCTTAACGATGCGTCCCACCTCTGGAAACACCATATATTTT
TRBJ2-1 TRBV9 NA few CASSARLSGQQFF TGTGCCAGCAGCGCGAGACTGAGCGGGCAGCAGTTCTTC
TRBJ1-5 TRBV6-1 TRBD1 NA CASRLTGINNQPQHF TGTGCCAGCAGATTGACAGGGATAAACAATCAGCCCCAGCATTTT
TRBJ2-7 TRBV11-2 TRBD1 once CASSLGTDYEQYF TGTGCCAGCAGCCTTGGGACAGACTACGAGCAGTACTTC
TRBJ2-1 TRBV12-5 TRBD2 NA CASGLVTGTSGYNEQFF TGTGCTAGTGGTTTGGTTACCGGGACTAGCGGCTACAATGAGCAGTTCTTC
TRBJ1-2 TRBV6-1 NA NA CASIIWPDYYYGYTF TGTGCCAGCATTATTTGGCCAGACTATTACTATGGCTACACCTTC
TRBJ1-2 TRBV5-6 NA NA CASSLDLLQGYGYTF TGTGCCAGCAGCTTGGACCTTCTTCAGGGCTATGGCTACACCTTC
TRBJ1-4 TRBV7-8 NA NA CASSLARAQGTNEKLFF TGTGCCAGCAGCTTAGCGAGGGCCCAGGGGACTAATGAAAAACTGTTTTTT
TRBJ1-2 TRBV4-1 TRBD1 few CASSQAGQGPIYTF TGCGCCAGCAGCCAAGCGGGACAGGGTCCGATATACACCTTC
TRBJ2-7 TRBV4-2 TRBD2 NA CASSQGDSGRAEFEQYF TGTGCCAGCAGCCAAGGCGATAGCGGGAGGGCCGAGTTCGAGCAGTACTTC
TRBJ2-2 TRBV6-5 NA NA CASSEAAGELFF TGTGCCAGCAGTGAGGCCGCGGGGGAGCTGTTTTTT
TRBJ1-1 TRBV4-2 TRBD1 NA CASSQDGTGRWTEAFF TGTGCCAGCAGCCAAGATGGGACAGGGAGGTGGACTGAAGCTTTCTTT
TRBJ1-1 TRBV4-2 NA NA CASSRGGVNTEAFF TGTGCCAGCAGCCGGGGGGGGGTGAACACTGAAGCTTTCTTT